The 30 T cell receptor beta chains presented below share a single source sample, sequenced in a study of CXCR3-negative and CXCR3-positive naive CD8 T cells. Points from the study as a whole: Naive cells positive for CXCR3 carried more hydrophobic TRB CDR3s than CXCR3-negative ones.

Researchers prepared the TRB cDNA libraries using 5' RACE with UMI labels. TCRdb re-analyzed the 5' RACE reads; it lists each CDR3 protein once, without DNA. Its table records about 120,000 distinct CDR3 sequences. Their antigens remain unidentified. Input material: naive CXCR3+ CD8+ T cells from blood. Subset indicated: CD45RO-CCR7+CD27+CD95- naive CD8+ T cells expressing CXCR3 (TNR3+). Receptor source: a human donor in good health. Some clones in this sample may be carry-over from other donors' samples.

The J gene is TRBJ2-5, the V gene TRBV2. Germline V lookup: CDR1 SNHLY, CDR2 FYNNEI. CDR3 length equals 13 residues. The CDR3 spells CASMLGSGETQYF.

The chain has TRBV7-2 and TRBJ1-1. Germline values: CDR1 SGHTA, CDR2 FQGNSA. The CDR3 runs to 14 residues. The CDR3: CASSLPGWATEAFF.

The chain's CDR3 is CASSLWGRPLHF. The rearrangement links TRBV28 to TRBJ1-6. Per the germline V gene, CDR1 is MDHEN and CDR2 is SYDVKM. This CDR3 region has 12 residues.

CDR3: CSFRTGGTGELFF. The V gene is TRBV29-1, the J gene TRBJ2-2; TCRdb indicates TRBD1, and absent DNA this call remains unverified. CDR3 length equals 13 residues. Germline CDR1 SQVTM, CDR2 ANQGSEA.

The V and J genes are TRBV7-9 and TRBJ1-2; TCRdb proposes TRBD1, but this gene call is untestable without DNA. The germline V gene encodes CDR1 SEHNR and CDR2 FQNEAQ (reference sequence). The CDR3 extends over 15 amino acids. The CDR3 here is CASSLVAGDNYGYTF.

The chain couples TRBV5-1 to TRBJ2-3; TCRdb selects TRBD1, and the lack of DNA leaves this call unchecked. The CDR3 extends over 14 amino acids. CDR1 and CDR2 (germline): SGHRS, YFSETQ. The CDR3 spells CASSWRGVSDTQYF.

The chain links TRBV11-2 to TRBJ2-2; the TCRdb call, TRBD2, lacks DNA for checking. CDR1 is SGHAT and CDR2 is FQNNGV in the germline V gene. The CDR3 totals 13 residues. This chain's CDR3 is CASSFGAGGELFF.

This chain uses TRBV4-2 with TRBJ2-1. From germline, CDR1 is LGHNA and CDR2 YNFKEQ. The CDR3 runs to 13 residues. The CDR3 here is CASSHDDVDEQFF.

CDR3: CASSLEEGAPYDGYTF. The chain joins TRBV5-1 to TRBJ1-2; TCRdb lists TRBD1, though no DNA is available to test this call. This CDR3 is built from 16 residues. CDR1 SGHRS and CDR2 YFSETQ come from the germline V gene.

V is TRBV28 and J is TRBJ1-1. Germline loops: CDR1 MDHEN, CDR2 SYDVKM. CDR3 size: 16 residues. CDR3 region: CASSTLRWDMNTEAFF.

The chain couples TRBV13 to TRBJ2-7. The CDR3 runs to 15 residues. Germline CDR1 and CDR2: PRHDT and FYEKMQ (reference sequence). Here the CDR3 reads CASSPMGSSSYEQYF.

This chain uses TRBV6-2 or TRBV6-3 with TRBJ2-5. CDR1 is MNHEY, CDR2 SVGEGT, per germline. This CDR3 is built from 11 residues. The CDR3 region is CASSYFETQYF.

V and J are TRBV5-1 and TRBJ1-5; the D call from TCRdb, TRBD1, cannot be confirmed without DNA. Germline-derived CDR1 and CDR2 are SGHRS and YFSETQ. CDR3 length: 16 amino acids. CDR3 sequence: CASSPPRTVGDQPQHF.

This chain joins TRBV5-1 and TRBJ2-1. Per germline, CDR1 SGHRS and CDR2 YFSETQ. This CDR3 region has 12 residues. The CDR3 spells CASSLGVNEQFF.

The chain couples TRBV7-9 to TRBJ2-7. The germline V gene encodes CDR1 SEHNR and CDR2 FQNEAQ (reference sequence). The length of the CDR3 is 12 residues. The CDR3 loop is CASSSSSYEQYF.

The chain is built from TRBV20-1 and TRBJ2-4; the D call from TCRdb, TRBD1, cannot be confirmed without DNA. Looked up from germline, CDR1 is DFQATT and CDR2 is SNEGSKA (reference sequence). The CDR3 spans 16 residues. Here the CDR3 reads CSARDLYGGAKNIQYF.

This chain uses TRBV6-2 or TRBV6-3 with TRBJ1-5; the TRBD1 assignment by TCRdb is unverifiable without DNA. The CDR3 loop spans 13 amino acids. Per the germline V gene, CDR1 is MNHEY and CDR2 is SVGEGT. CDR3 region: CASSYRDNQPQHF.

The genes are TRBV5-1 and TRBJ2-7; TCRdb reports TRBD2, a call that lacks DNA to check it against. The CDR3 is 15 residues long. Germline V gene lookup returns CDR1 SGHRS and CDR2 YFSETQ. CDR3: CASSLEAGITYEQYF.

This sequence joins TRBV5-1 and TRBJ2-7; TCRdb calls TRBD2, which cannot be checked without DNA. The CDR3 is 13 amino acids. CDR1 and CDR2 (germline): SGHRS, YFSETQ. This CDR3 is CASSPGLNYEQYF.

The genes are TRBV14 and TRBJ2-3. From germline, CDR1 is SGHDN and CDR2 FVKESK. CDR3 length equals 16 residues. The CDR3 is CASSQDVAGYTDTQYF.

The chain couples TRBV2 to TRBJ2-3; TCRdb's assignment of TRBD1 cannot be checked, as there is no DNA. Germline CDR1 SNHLY, CDR2 FYNNEI. The CDR3 is 13 amino acids. The chain's CDR3 is CARRGVSTDTQYF.

The chain employs TRBV21-1 and TRBJ2-1; TCRdb names TRBD2, which stays unverified in the absence of DNA. TRBV21-1 constitutes a pseudogene. The CDR3 loop spans 15 amino acids. The CDR3 spells CASQVVVAGYNEQFF.

V and J are TRBV7-8 and TRBJ2-1. Germline loops: CDR1 SGHVS, CDR2 FQNEAQ. The CDR3 is 13 residues long. The CDR3: CASSPGPYNEQFF.

The chain carries TRBV19 and TRBJ1-4. Per the germline V gene, CDR1 is LNHDA and CDR2 is SQIVND (reference sequence). This CDR3 spans 16 amino acids. CDR3 residues: CATRPREEQTNEKLFF.

The chain recombines TRBV5-6 with TRBJ2-7; the TCRdb D gene call, TRBD2, has no DNA to confirm it. Germline-derived CDR1 and CDR2 are SGHDT and YYEEEE. CDR3 length equals 14 residues. The CDR3 spells CASSPAASLGEQYF.

V usage is TRBV12-3 or TRBV12-4 and J usage is TRBJ1-2; TCRdb gives TRBD1 as the D gene, but with no DNA this cannot be confirmed. This CDR3 region has 14 residues. The CDR3 region is CASSLGTGIYGYTF.

V usage is TRBV18 and J usage is TRBJ2-3. Germline CDR1 KGHSH, CDR2 LQKENI. This CDR3 has 12 amino acids. The CDR3 sequence is CASSRTDDTQYF. Full variable domain (rest looked up from reference TRBV18 and TRBJ2-3): NAGVMQNPRHLVRRRGQEARLRCSPMKGHSHVYWYRQLPEEGLKFMVYLQKENIIDESGMPKERFSAEFPKEGPSILRIQQVVRGDSAAYFCASSRTDDTQYFGPGTRLTVL.

This chain links TRBV4-3 with TRBJ2-7. This CDR3 comprises 15 residues. Germline-derived CDR1 and CDR2 are LGHNA and YSLEER. The CDR3 region is CASSQVRGAFYEQYF.

V is TRBV2 and J is TRBJ2-1. Per the germline V gene, CDR1 is SNHLY and CDR2 is FYNNEI. The CDR3 length is 15 residues. CDR3 residues: CASSERASSYNEQFF.

The chain joins TRBV29-1 to TRBJ2-3; TCRdb proposes TRBD1, but this gene call is untestable without DNA. Germline V lookup: CDR1 SQVTM, CDR2 ANQGSEA. The CDR3 has 16 amino acids. The CDR3 here is CSVHFWTVSSTDTQYF.